A single T cell receptor (beta chain) is shown here with its context. Its specificity is unknown. This sample is drawn from a study of T cell responses to AZD1222 COVID-19 vaccine. Across the study: The study pooled second doses at about 4 or about 12 weeks.

Study results and caveats: Researchers took repertoire samples only after the peak T cell response had come. Nearly half of spike-specific TCRs reportedly target variant regions that are unmutated in the B.1.351 and B.1.1.7 variants.

Sequencing was performed with immunoSEQ multiplex PCR; in TCRdb, only in-frame clones are kept and a portion is missing. Of approximately 100,000 clones listed, approximately 96% are singletons. The CDR3 contains 11 residues. Germline CDR1 SGHTA, CDR2 FQGNSA. V lost 8 bases to trimming and J lost 0 bases, with 4 bases between them. This TCR came from an adult in good health. The chain links TRBV7-2 to TRBJ2-5; unclear D gene. This sample comprised peripheral blood, obtained on day 0 of AZD1222 vaccination. This chain's CDR3 is CASAYQETQYF. CDR3 bases: TGTGCCAGCGCCTACCAAGAGACCCAGTACTTC.